A single sample gave rise to the 23 T cell receptor beta chains below, sequenced in a study of blood T cell repertoires in COVID-19. Data came from immunoSEQ multiplex PCR; TCRdb stores just in-frame clones and leaves some out. The data contain more than 200,000 clones, roughly 90% of them seen just once; the ten biggest clones take up roughly 1.7%. Sequencing was done on a sample of peripheral blood. The receptors were gathered from a man between 65 and 85 years old with acute or convalescent COVID-19.

The rearrangement joins TRBV29-1 to TRBJ2-3, with TRBD1 identical over 10 bases. Germline V lookup: CDR1 SQVTM, CDR2 ANQGSEA. The CDR3 has 12 amino acids. The V and J ends lost 7 bases and 4 bases, in that order; junction bases with no gene match: 2. CDR3 loop: CSADRGADTQYF. The CDR3 DNA follows: TGCAGCGCGGACAGGGGGGCAGATACGCAGTATTTT.

The chain employs TRBV10-3 and TRBJ2-3, with 8 bases aligning to TRBD2. The germline gives CDR1 ENHRY, CDR2 SYGVKD. V lost 3 bases to trimming and J lost 3 bases; unmatched junction nucleotides: 8. CDR3 length: 16 amino acids. The CDR3 is CAISDLVAGGTDTQYF. CDR3 sequence (DNA): TGTGCCATCAGTGATCTCGTCGCGGGAGGAACAGATACGCAGTATTTT.

This clone has only one observation. The chain couples TRBV12-5 to TRBJ2-1; D is perhaps TRBD1 (6 bases). This CDR3 comprises 18 residues. Germline lookup yields CDR1 LGHNT and CDR2 FRNRAP. Trimming pared 0 bases from V and 2 bases from J, leaving 17 bases between. The DNA for the CDR3 is TGTGCTAGTGGTTTGGTAGGTTATCCGAGACAGGCCTACAATGAGCAGTTCTTC. Protein product: CASGLVGYPRQAYNEQFF.

This chain links TRBV7-9 with TRBJ2-5; 7 nucleotides align to TRBD1. Losses at the gene ends were 6 bases for V and 4 bases for J; bases not matched to a gene: 5. There are 13 residues in the CDR3. Germline V gene sequence: CDR1 SEHNR, CDR2 FQNEAQ (reference sequence). For the CDR3, the DNA is TGTGCCAGCAGACTTACAGGGGTAGAGACCCAGTACTTC. Its protein product is CASRLTGVETQYF. Filled out from reference TRBV7-9 and TRBJ2-5, the complete variable domain reads DTGVSQNPRHKITKRGQNVTFRCDPISEHNRLYWYRQTLGQGPEFLTYFQNEAQLEKSRLLSDRFSAERPKGSFSTLEIQRTEQGDSAMYLCASRLTGVETQYFGPGTRLLVL.

The chain links TRBV19 to TRBJ2-1, with D possibly TRBD2 on 6 matching bases. The V gene's germline CDR1 is LNHDA and CDR2 SQIVND (reference sequence). This CDR3 is 16 amino acids long. V lost 1 base, J lost 7 bases, and 17 bases lay in between. The CDR3 DNA sequence: TGTGCCAGTAGTATAGCAAGACTCCCACGGGGGAATGAGCAGTTCTTC. Amino acid sequence: CASSIARLPRGNEQFF. The full variable domain, completed using reference TRBV19 and TRBJ2-1, is DGGITQSPKYLFRKEGQNVTLSCEQNLNHDAMYWYRQDPGQGLRLIYYSQIVNDFQKGDIAEGYSVSREKKESFPLTVTSAQKNPTAFYLCASSIARLPRGNEQFFGPGTRLTVL.

The chain joins TRBV5-5 to TRBJ1-2; TRBD1 matches 8 bases. V was clipped by 4 bases and J by 4 bases; unmatched bases: 9. The CDR3 totals 15 residues. Germline loops: CDR1 SGHKS, CDR2 YYEKEE (reference sequence). For the CDR3, the DNA is TGTGCCAGCAGCCCGACCGGACAGGGAAGCTATGGCTACACCTTC. Its protein product is CASSPTGQGSYGYTF.

The chain is built from TRBV7-9 and TRBJ2-2; a possible D gene is TRBD2 (6 bases). V gave up 9 bases and J gave up 2 bases, with 13 bases separating them. The CDR3 is 14 residues long. Germline loops: CDR1 SEHNR, CDR2 FQNEAQ (reference sequence). The CDR3 DNA sequence: TGTGCCAGAACGGGACTCCTAAACACCGGGGAGCTGTTTTTT. Encoded protein: CARTGLLNTGELFF.

The chain combines TRBV18 with TRBJ2-1, with 14 positions matching TRBD2. The CDR3 consists of 17 residues. V was clipped by 3 bases and J by 7 bases; unmatched bases: 8. Germline lookup yields CDR1 KGHSH and CDR2 LQKENI. The CDR3 nucleotides are TGTGCCAGCTCACCGTCCCGGACTAGCGGGAGGAAGAATGAGCAGTTCTTC. It specifies CASSPSRTSGRKNEQFF.

The genes are TRBV7-9 and TRBJ1-2, with TRBD1 as a possible D gene (5 bases). The CDR3 length is 15 residues. The germline CDR1 and CDR2 sequences are SEHNR and FQNEAQ (reference sequence). Trimming took off 5 bases at V and 4 bases at J, with 17 bases between the two ends. Here the CDR3 reads CASSAGTAFGYGYTF. DNA for the CDR3: TGTGCCAGCAGCGCCGGGACTGCCTTTGGCTATGGCTACACCTTC.

The rearrangement joins TRBV25-1 to TRBJ1-5, with 7 bases that match TRBD1. V shed 3 bases, J shed 5 bases, and the junction held 4 bases outside the gene matches. Per the germline V gene, CDR1 is MGHDK and CDR2 is SYGVNS. The length of the CDR3 is 14 residues. CDR3 coding DNA: TGTGCCAGCAGTGAGACAGGGCTGCATCAGCCCCAGCATTTT. Protein: CASSETGLHQPQHF.

The gene calls are TRBV2 and TRBJ2-5; D is undetermined. This CDR3 spans 12 amino acids. In germline, CDR1 is SNHLY, CDR2 FYNNEI. Trimming removed 8 bases from V and 0 bases from J, with 7 bases in between. The CDR3 here is CASSLYQETQYF. CDR3 bases: TGTGCCAGCTCTTTGTACCAAGAGACCCAGTACTTC.

This chain links TRBV7-8 with TRBJ2-2; TRBD1 might be the D (5 bases). The CDR3 runs to 15 residues. CDR1 is SGHVS, CDR2 FQNEAQ, per germline. The V and J ends lost 2 bases and 5 bases respectively, with 12 bases between them. CDR3 protein: CASSLYQGRTGELFF. The DNA for the CDR3 is TGTGCCAGCAGCTTATACCAGGGCCGTACCGGGGAGCTGTTTTTT.

The chain is built from TRBV19 and TRBJ1-5; no clear D. The CDR3 totals 16 residues. The germline CDR1 and CDR2 sequences are LNHDA and SQIVND (reference sequence). The V and J ends lost 4 bases and 2 bases respectively, with 15 bases between them. CDR3 bases: TGTGCCAGTAGTACCGACCCCGTCGGGGGCAATCAGCCCCAGCATTTT. Residues: CASSTDPVGGNQPQHF.

The V call is TRBV5-6, the J call TRBJ2-3, with TRBD2 identical over 9 bases. CDR3 length: 16 amino acids. CDR1 is SGHDT and CDR2 is YYEEEE in the germline V gene. Trimming took 1 base from V and 7 from J; bases not matched to a gene: 10. CDR3 DNA: TGTGCCAGCAGCTTGAGATTTAGCGGGAGTGAAAATACGCAGTATTTT. Translating it yields CASSLRFSGSENTQYF.

The gene calls are TRBV7-9 and TRBJ2-7, with 7 positions matching TRBD2. CDR3 length equals 14 residues. The germline V gene encodes CDR1 SEHNR and CDR2 FQNEAQ (reference sequence). Trimming at V came to 0 bases and at J to 5 bases, leaving 4 bases not matched to a gene. CDR3 coding DNA: TGTGCCAGCAGCTTAGCGGGAGGGCCGAACGAGCAGTACTTC. Protein product: CASSLAGGPNEQYF. Supplemented by reference TRBV7-9 and TRBJ2-7, the full variable domain reads DTGVSQNPRHKITKRGQNVTFRCDPISEHNRLYWYRQTLGQGPEFLTYFQNEAQLEKSRLLSDRFSAERPKGSFSTLEIQRTEQGDSAMYLCASSLAGGPNEQYFGPGTRLTVT.

J is TRBJ1-2 and V is TRBV10-1, with 9 nucleotides matching TRBD1. From germline, CDR1 is WNHNN and CDR2 SYGVQD (reference sequence). The V segment lost 9 bases and the J segment 0 bases; nucleotides outside the gene matches: 2. This CDR3 has 13 amino acids. CDR3 loop: CARGTGPNYGYTF. The CDR3 DNA sequence: TGCGCCAGGGGGACAGGGCCTAACTATGGCTACACCTTC.

Comment on this clone: Other nucleotide sequences in the sample specify the same CDR3. The rearrangement uses TRBV19 and TRBJ1-2, with 9 bases fitting TRBD1. The CDR3 is made up of 14 amino acids. The trim removed 5 bases at V and 2 bases at J, leaving 3 bases unmatched. Germline V gene lookup returns CDR1 LNHDA and CDR2 SQIVND (reference sequence). Here the CDR3 DNA reads TGTGCCAGTAGTGGACAGGGGTCCAACTATGGCTACACCTTC. Translation: CASSGQGSNYGYTF.

V usage is TRBV5-1 and J usage is TRBJ2-7; 7 bases fit TRBD2. From germline, CDR1 is SGHRS and CDR2 YFSETQ. This CDR3 contains 14 residues. V dropped 4 bases and J dropped 0; count of bases not matched to a gene: 4. The CDR3 DNA follows: TGCGCCAGCAGCAGACGCGGGAGCTCCTACGAGCAGTACTTC. Its translation: CASSRRGSSYEQYF.

This sequence joins TRBV3-1 (or the pseudogene TRBV3-2) and TRBJ2-1; TRBD2 agrees at 16 bases. This CDR3 is 17 amino acids long. The germline V gene has CDR1 LGHDT and CDR2 YNNKEL (reference sequence). The V gene end was trimmed by 4 bases and the J gene end by 9 bases; junction bases not matched to a gene: 9. The CDR3 coding sequence is TGTGCCAGCAGCCCCTCCGGGACTAGCGGGAGGGGAAGTGAGCAGTTCTTC. Its translation: CASSPSGTSGRGSEQFF.

This chain connects TRBV27 to TRBJ1-3, with 9 bases matching TRBD1. CDR1 is MNHEY, CDR2 SMNVEV, per germline (reference sequence). The J segment lost 0 bases and the V segment lost 6 bases, leaving 3 bases of the junction unmatched. This CDR3 region has 15 residues. CDR3 bases: TGTGCCAGCAGCCAGGACAGGGGCTCTGGAAACACCATATATTTT. Translating gives CASSQDRGSGNTIYF.

The V call is TRBV14, the J call TRBJ2-3; the D is unclear. Germline V lookup: CDR1 SGHDN, CDR2 FVKESK. This CDR3 is 14 amino acids long. V gave up 3 bases and J gave up 1 base, with 8 bases separating them. The CDR3 bases are TGTGCCAGCAGCCAGAATCGAGGCACAGATACGCAGTATTTT. As protein: CASSQNRGTDTQYF.

V and J are TRBV25-1 and TRBJ1-2, with no clear D. The CDR3 consists of 12 residues. The germline CDR1 and CDR2 sequences are MGHDK and SYGVNS. Trimming pared 5 bases from V and 2 bases from J, leaving 6 bases between. CDR3 amino acids: CASSQVNYGYTF. Here the CDR3 DNA reads TGTGCCAGCAGTCAGGTGAACTATGGCTACACCTTC.

The chain links TRBV5-4 to TRBJ2-5; D is unresolved. The germline V gene has CDR1 SGHNT and CDR2 YYREEE (reference sequence). This CDR3 is built from 13 residues. Trimming pared 0 bases from V and 1 base from J, leaving 4 bases between. The CDR3 loop is CASSLELQETQYF. The DNA for the CDR3 is TGTGCCAGCAGCTTGGAGCTCCAAGAGACCCAGTACTTC.